These 20 T cell receptor beta chains were all obtained from the same sample, sequenced in a study of OX40 agonist ivuxolimab in advanced cancers. Libraries were built with the immunoSEQ multiplex PCR assay. What TCRdb holds here is the immuneACCESS table cut down to in-frame rearrangements. Part of the clones is not present; checked against another copy, under half of the missing clones reflect an unresolved V gene, and the others are unexplained. The sample includes tens of thousands of clones, with just over 90% observed a single time. The ten most abundant clones make up about 0.51% of the sample. Sample: CD4+ or CD8+ T cells sorted from blood, taken in a trial of the OX40 agonist ivuxolimab. The receptors originated from an adult with an advanced solid tumor such as melanoma, head and neck, liver or kidney cancer.

The sample holds a few counts of this clone. The DNA for the CDR3 is TGCGCCAGCAGCCACGACAGGGGGCGCATCTATGGCTACACCTTC. It encodes CASSHDRGRIYGYTF. The chain uses TRBV5-1 and TRBJ1-2; 10 positions agree with TRBD1. V was clipped by 4 bases and J by 4 bases; unmatched bases: 7. CDR3 length equals 15 residues. CDR1 SGHRS and CDR2 YFSETQ come from the germline V gene.

The rearrangement uses TRBV7-2 and TRBJ2-7; unclear D gene. V was trimmed by 5 bases and J by 8 bases, leaving 13 bases between them. The V gene's germline CDR1 is SGHTA and CDR2 FQGNSA. The length of the CDR3 is 12 residues. The CDR3 loop is CASSELGPQQYF. For the CDR3, the DNA is TGTGCCAGCAGCGAACTCGGACCACAGCAGTACTTC.

V and J are TRBV10-3 and TRBJ1-2; D might be TRBD1 (5 bases). This CDR3 is built from 13 residues. V lost 10 bases and J lost 3, with 15 bases in between. Germline-derived CDR1 and CDR2 are ENHRY and SYGVKD. The CDR3 sequence: CATRGDSDYGYTF. In DNA, the CDR3 is TGTGCCACTAGGGGAGACAGCGACTATGGCTACACCTTC.

The chain has TRBV7-2 and TRBJ2-5; the match to TRBD2 covers 9 bases. With V trimmed by 3 bases and J by 5 bases, 4 bases remained unmatched. The CDR3 runs 14 residues. Looked up from germline, CDR1 is SGHTA and CDR2 is FQGNSA. The CDR3 protein is CASSLAGGRETQYF. DNA for the CDR3: TGTGCCAGCAGCTTGGCGGGGGGGCGGGAGACCCAGTACTTC.

This sequence joins TRBV11-2 and TRBJ2-1, with a possible D match to TRBD2 (6 bases). V lost 5 bases, J lost 5 bases, and 10 bases lay in between. Germline V gene data show CDR1 as SGHAT and CDR2 as FQNNGV. The CDR3 contains 13 residues. The DNA of the CDR3 is TGTGCCAGCAGCCTCCCGGGGGACAATGAGCAGTTCTTC. This translates into CASSLPGDNEQFF.

J is TRBJ2-7 and V is TRBV12-5; D possibly corresponds to TRBD1 (7 bases). Deletions cut 1 base from V and 1 base from J, with 17 bases between. Germline CDR1 is LGHNT and CDR2 is FRNRAP. CDR3 size: 17 residues. CDR3 sequence reads: CASGLAGGTDTSYEQYF. The CDR3 nucleotides read TGTGCTAGTGGTTTGGCAGGGGGGACGGATACTTCCTACGAGCAGTACTTC.

This chain joins TRBV5-1 and TRBJ1-6; 10 bases agree with TRBD1. V dropped 0 bases and J dropped 10; count of bases not matched to a gene: 7. CDR1 SGHRS and CDR2 YFSETQ come from the germline V gene. The CDR3 contains 16 residues. CDR3 sequence (DNA): TGCGCCAGCAGCTTGGGGGACAGGGGCGTATGGTCACCCCTCCACTTT. Protein: CASSLGDRGVWSPLHF.

The chain is built from TRBV2 and TRBJ2-5, with D possibly matching TRBD1 (5 bases). There are 12 residues in the CDR3. V gave up 8 bases and J gave up 5 bases, with 12 bases separating them. Germline loops: CDR1 SNHLY, CDR2 FYNNEI. Here the CDR3 DNA reads TGTGCCAGCCGAGCAGGGTCGGAGACCCAGTACTTC. It encodes CASRAGSETQYF.

V usage is TRBV5-4 and J usage is TRBJ1-1, with 7 bases lining up with TRBD1. In germline, CDR1 is SGHNT, CDR2 YYREEE (reference sequence). The length of the CDR3 is 17 residues. Trimming took 2 bases from V and 6 from J; bases not matched to a gene: 16. CDR3 DNA: TGTGCCAGCAGCTTAGCAGGGGGAGGCAGCGGTAACGCTGAAGCTTTCTTT. Translated, it gives CASSLAGGGSGNAEAFF.

The V call is TRBV4-1, the J call TRBJ1-3, with D possibly matching TRBD1 (5 bases). CDR3 length: 16 residues. Germline CDR1 and CDR2: MGHRA and YSYEKL. V shed 1 base and J shed 0 bases, with 10 bases lying between them. DNA of the CDR3: TGCGCCAGCAGCCAAGTGGGGCGAAGCTCTGGAAACACCATATATTTT. This sequence encodes CASSQVGRSSGNTIYF.

This clone came up once. The CDR3 DNA sequence: TGTGCCAGCAGTCTTAGGGCCCCAGAGACCCAGTACTTC. It translates to CASSLRAPETQYF. V usage is TRBV28 and J usage is TRBJ2-5; D is undetermined. The CDR3 contains 13 residues. Trimming pared 5 bases from V and 4 bases from J, leaving 11 bases between. Looked up from germline, CDR1 is MDHEN and CDR2 is SYDVKM.

The rearrangement joins TRBV29-1 to TRBJ2-1; TRBD1 matches 9 bases. V lost 4 bases, J lost 12 bases, and 13 bases stayed unmatched. The germline gives CDR1 SQVTM, CDR2 ANQGSEA. This CDR3 region has 14 residues. The CDR3 here is CSVGGTGIRDGQFF. As DNA, the CDR3 is TGCAGCGTTGGGGGGACAGGGATTAGAGACGGGCAGTTCTTC.

The chain employs TRBV4-2 and TRBJ1-2; D gene ambiguous. The CDR3 runs 14 residues. V was shortened by 0 bases and J by 7 bases, with 12 bases between the two germline ends. Germline V gene lookup returns CDR1 LGHNA and CDR2 YNFKEQ. The CDR3 protein is CASSQDGGVGGYTF. CDR3 nucleotides: TGTGCCAGCAGCCAAGATGGTGGGGTGGGTGGCTACACCTTC.

This chain joins TRBV2 and TRBJ1-2; no reliable D call. This CDR3 is 13 amino acids long. CDR1 is SNHLY and CDR2 is FYNNEI in the germline V gene. Trimming removed 5 bases at V and 6 bases at J, with 13 bases between. Here the CDR3 DNA reads TGTGCCAGCAGTATGAGCCCGTGGGATGGCTACACCTTC. Translation: CASSMSPWDGYTF. Drawing the rest from reference TRBV2 and TRBJ1-2, the complete variable domain is EPEVTQTPSHQVTQMGQEVILRCVPISNHLYFYWYRQILGQKVEFLVSFYNNEISEKSEIFDDQFSVERPDGSNFTLKIRSTKLEDSAMYFCASSMSPWDGYTFGSGTRLTVV.

Here the CDR3 DNA reads TGTGCCAGCGCGGCAGTAAGGTCCTACGAGCAGTACTTC. It yields the protein CASAAVRSYEQYF. V is TRBV11-2 and J is TRBJ2-7; D call uncertain. Germline assignment: CDR1 SGHAT and CDR2 FQNNGV. The CDR3 is 13 residues long. V lost 8 bases to trimming and J lost 1 base, with 12 bases between them.

The chain has TRBV5-1 and TRBJ2-7, with a tentative D call TRBD1 (6 bases). This CDR3 region has 13 residues. Trimming shortened V by 3 bases and J by 2 bases, and 9 bases separated the two germline ends. Germline V gene lookup returns CDR1 SGHRS and CDR2 YFSETQ. The CDR3 sequence is CASSSTGTYEQYF. CDR3 sequence (DNA): TGCGCCAGCAGCTCAACAGGGACCTACGAGCAGTACTTC.

This chain links TRBV19 with TRBJ1-5; 9 bases are shared with TRBD1. This CDR3 region has 14 residues. Germline V gene sequence: CDR1 LNHDA, CDR2 SQIVND (reference sequence). J lost 2 bases, V lost 9 bases, and 5 bases had no gene match. The CDR3 reads CASQTGGGNQPQHF. CDR3 nucleotide sequence: TGTGCCAGCCAGACAGGGGGTGGCAATCAGCCCCAGCATTTT.

The rearrangement links TRBV15 to TRBJ2-7; 8 bases fit TRBD2. V lost 5 bases to trimming and J lost 2 bases; unmatched junction nucleotides: 5. Looked up from germline, CDR1 is LNHNV and CDR2 is YYDKDF (reference sequence). The CDR3 runs to 14 residues. The CDR3 sequence is CATSGGLAPYEQYF. The CDR3, as DNA: TGTGCCACCAGCGGAGGACTAGCTCCCTACGAGCAGTACTTC. Based on the CDR3 plus reference TRBV15 and TRBJ2-7, the full variable domain is DAMVIQNPRYQVTQFGKPVTLSCSQTLNHNVMYWYQQKSSQAPKLLFHYYDKDFNNEADTPDNFQSRRPNTSFCFLDIRSPGLGDTAMYLCATSGGLAPYEQYFGPGTRLTVT.

This rearrangement joins TRBV30 to TRBJ2-1, with unresolved D. Germline-derived CDR1 and CDR2 are GTSNPN and SVGIG (reference sequence). Trimming stripped 4 bases from V and 7 bases from J, with 17 bases between. The CDR3 totals 14 residues. The CDR3 loop is CAWMGYPRKNEQFF. The CDR3 coding sequence is TGTGCCTGGATGGGCTACCCTAGGAAGAATGAGCAGTTCTTC.

The rearrangement uses TRBV2 and TRBJ2-7, with D possibly matching TRBD1 (6 bases). The V end lost 5 bases, the J end lost 2 bases, and 16 bases lay between the germline ends. Germline values: CDR1 SNHLY, CDR2 FYNNEI. CDR3 length equals 15 residues. The CDR3 coding sequence is TGTGCCAGCAGTTTCGACAGGAGGCCCGCCTACGAGCAGTACTTC. Its translation is CASSFDRRPAYEQYF.